A single TCR beta chain is shown here with its context. Its antigen is undetermined. The data stem from a study of T cell responses to AZD1222 COVID-19 vaccine. The CDR3 has 15 residues. V gave up 6 bases and J gave up 6 bases, with 17 bases separating them. The germline CDR1 and CDR2 sequences are LGHDT and YNNKEL (reference sequence). Overall study results and limits: Among the donors, most were white British and more were female, and clonal diversity was possibly underestimated.

The data were produced by immunoSEQ multiplex PCR, yet TCRdb's version contains in-frame clones alone and is incomplete. The sample includes 60,000 to 75,000 clones, less than 90% of them seen just once. The V and J genes are TRBV3-1 (or the pseudogene TRBV3-2) and TRBJ2-2; weak D call: TRBD2 (6 bases). This specimen consisted of peripheral blood, obtained on day 0 of AZD1222 vaccination. This receptor was obtained from an adult in good health. CDR3 sequence reads: CASSQVGRGAGELFF. Written as DNA, the CDR3 is TGTGCCAGCAGTCAGGTGGGACGCGGGGCCGGGGAGCTGTTTTTT.